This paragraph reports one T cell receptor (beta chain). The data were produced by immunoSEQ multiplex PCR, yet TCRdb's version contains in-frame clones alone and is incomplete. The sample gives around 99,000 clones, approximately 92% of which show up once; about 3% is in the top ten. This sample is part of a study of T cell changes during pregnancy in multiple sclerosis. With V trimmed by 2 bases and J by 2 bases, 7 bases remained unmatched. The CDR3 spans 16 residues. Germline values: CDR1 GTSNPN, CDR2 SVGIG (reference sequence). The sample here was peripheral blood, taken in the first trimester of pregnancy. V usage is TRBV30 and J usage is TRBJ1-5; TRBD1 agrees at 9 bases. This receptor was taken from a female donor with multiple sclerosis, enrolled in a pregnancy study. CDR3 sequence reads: CAWSPGTGLGNQPQHF. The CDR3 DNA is TGTGCCTGGAGTCCCGGGACAGGGTTAGGCAATCAGCCCCAGCATTTT.